Listed below are T cell receptor beta chains from one sample, sequenced in a study of blood T cell repertoires in COVID-19. Assay: immunoSEQ multiplex PCR; the TCRdb copy retains only in-frame clones and omits some. The sample yields around 140,000 clones, roughly three quarters seen once. Sequenced sample: peripheral blood. The origin of the receptors is a woman aged 60-75 years with acute or convalescent COVID-19. Each CDR3 is given with its conserved first and last residue. Each record gives: J gene, clone size, D gene, V gene, CDR3 protein, CDR3 DNA. The D gene is left open where the match is weak. Clone size appears in some rows only: once, few, many, or a class for an expanded clone.

>TRBJ2-1|once|.|TRBV6-5
CASSYDTSSYNEQFF
TGTGCCAGCAGTTACGACACTAGCTCCTACAATGAGCAGTTCTTC
>TRBJ2-4|.|TRBD1|TRBV5-1
CASSLILTGGIGKNIQYF
TGCGCCAGCAGCTTGATCCTCACAGGGGGCATAGGCAAAAACATTCAGTACTTC
>TRBJ2-5|.|.|TRBV5-1
CASSPGLLGAQETQYF
TGCGCCAGCAGCCCCGGTCTCTTAGGGGCCCAAGAGACCCAGTACTTC
>TRBJ2-2|.|TRBD2|TRBV19
CASSVRTSGTGELFF
TGTGCCAGTAGTGTCCGGACTAGCGGTACCGGGGAGCTGTTTTTT
>TRBJ2-5|.|.|TRBV5-1
CASSLGGARGETQYF
TGCGCCAGCAGCTTGGGTGGGGCGCGAGGAGAGACCCAGTACTTC
>TRBJ2-2|.|.|TRBV7-8
CASSHPHTYTGELFF
TGTGCCAGCAGCCATCCCCATACTTACACCGGGGAGCTGTTTTTT
>TRBJ2-7|.|TRBD1|TRBV14
CASSRQGQGRSYEQYF
TGTGCCAGCAGCCGTCAGGGACAGGGCCGCTCCTACGAGCAGTACTTC
>TRBJ2-3|.|.|TRBV3-1/TRBV3-2
CASSRLQGPDTQYF
TGTGCCAGCAGCCGTCTACAGGGACCAGATACGCAGTATTTT
>TRBJ2-2|.|.|TRBV14
CASGYRAFGELFF
TGTGCCAGCGGCTACAGGGCGTTCGGGGAGCTGTTTTTT
>TRBJ1-1|.|TRBD1|TRBV5-1
CASSLAGTGNTEAFF
TGCGCCAGCAGCTTGGCAGGGACAGGGAACACTGAAGCTTTCTTT
>TRBJ2-5|.|TRBD1|TRBV19
CATGTGQQETQYF
TGTGCCACCGGGACAGGCCAACAAGAGACCCAGTACTTC
>TRBJ2-5|.|TRBD1|TRBV11-2
CASSLWTGEETQYF
TGTGCCAGCAGCTTGTGGACAGGGGAAGAGACCCAGTACTTC
>TRBJ1-2|.|TRBD1|TRBV5-1
CASSLAARTGVYGYTF
TGCGCCAGCAGCTTGGCCGCCCGGACAGGGGTCTATGGCTACACCTTC
>TRBJ2-3|.|.|TRBV27
CASSLVARDTQYF
TGTGCCAGCAGTTTAGTAGCACGGGATACGCAGTATTTT
>TRBJ2-1|.|.|TRBV5-1
CASSFTGTWFF
TGCGCCAGCAGCTTTACCGGGACTTGGTTCTTC
>TRBJ1-5|.|.|TRBV21-1
CASSHHLTGYGNQPQHF
TGTGCCAGCAGCCATCACTTGACAGGGTACGGCAATCAGCCCCAGCATTTT
>TRBJ1-1|.|.|TRBV7-9
CASSYRGGTEAFF
TGTGCCAGCAGTTATCGGGGTGGAACTGAAGCTTTCTTT
>TRBJ1-2|.|.|TRBV27
CASSRTPDYGYTF
TGTGCCAGCAGTCGGACACCCGACTATGGCTACACCTTC
>TRBJ2-1|.|TRBD2|TRBV6-1
CASSDWTSGSLDEQFF
TGTGCCAGCAGTGATTGGACTAGCGGGAGTCTAGATGAGCAGTTCTTC
>TRBJ1-2|.|TRBD1|TRBV27
CASSFGQGRNGYTF
TGTGCCAGCAGTTTCGGACAGGGGAGGAATGGCTACACCTTC
>TRBJ2-1|.|TRBD2|TRBV15
CATSRPSGSKNEQFF
TGTGCCACCAGCAGACCTAGCGGGAGTAAGAATGAGCAGTTCTTC
>TRBJ1-2|.|.|TRBV28
CASSLWGETNGYTF
TGTGCCAGCAGTTTGTGGGGGGAAACCAATGGCTACACCTTC
>TRBJ1-2|.|.|TRBV11-2
CASSLHAQGARDGYTF
TGTGCCAGCAGCTTACATGCGCAGGGCGCCAGGGATGGCTACACCTTC
>TRBJ1-4|.|.|TRBV28
CASSFGTTNEKLFF
TGTGCCAGCAGTTTTGGCACAACTAATGAAAAACTGTTTTTT
>TRBJ1-1|.|.|TRBV19
CASMVGRNTEAFF
TGTGCCAGTATGGTGGGGAGGAACACTGAAGCTTTCTTT
>TRBJ2-4|.|.|TRBV18
CASSLPMLRQGYIENIQYF
TGTGCCAGCTCCCTCCCTATGTTACGGCAGGGGTACATCGAAAACATTCAGTACTTC
>TRBJ1-4|.|TRBD1|TRBV7-9
CASSFRQGNEKLFF
TGTGCCAGCAGCTTCCGACAGGGAAATGAAAAACTGTTTTTT
>TRBJ1-3|once|.|TRBV10-3
CAISEGPGNTIYF
TGTGCCATCAGTGAGGGGCCTGGAAACACCATATATTTT
>TRBJ1-6|.|TRBD1|TRBV6-4
CASSEGTGNNSPLHF
TGTGCCAGCAGTGAAGGGACAGGGAACAATTCACCCCTCCACTTT
>TRBJ1-1|.|.|TRBV5-4
CAWERMNTEAFF
TGTGCCTGGGAGCGGATGAACACTGAAGCTTTCTTT
>TRBJ2-1|.|.|TRBV6-5
CASSLLTGTYNEQFF
TGTGCCAGCAGCCTCTTGACGGGTACCTACAATGAGCAGTTCTTC
>TRBJ2-1|.|.|TRBV11-2
CASSLRSYPTNEQFF
TGTGCCAGCAGCTTGAGGAGTTATCCCACCAATGAGCAGTTCTTC
>TRBJ2-7|.|TRBD2|TRBV7-8
CASSLAGVRGGTSFRQQYF
TGTGCCAGCAGCTTAGCGGGCGTCAGGGGAGGGACTAGCTTCAGGCAGCAGTACTTC
>TRBJ2-1|.|TRBD2|TRBV28
CASSRAGGPGNEQFF
TGTGCCAGCAGCCGGGCGGGAGGGCCGGGAAATGAGCAGTTCTTC
>TRBJ1-2|.|.|TRBV6-1
CASSEAAGAGYGYTF
TGTGCCAGCAGTGAGGCGGCAGGCGCGGGGTATGGCTACACCTTC
>TRBJ1-2|.|TRBD1|TRBV7-2
CASSWTGDYTF
TGTGCCAGCAGCTGGACAGGTGACTACACCTTC
>TRBJ2-7|.|TRBD1|TRBV12-3/TRBV12-4
CASRRTGSYEQYF
TGTGCCAGCAGGAGGACAGGCTCCTACGAGCAGTACTTC
>TRBJ2-7|.|.|TRBV7-2
CASRTGYGYEQYF
TGTGCCAGCAGAACGGGTTACGGTTACGAGCAGTACTTC
>TRBJ2-1|.|TRBD1|TRBV10-1
CASSPSGTGKFNEQFF
TGCGCCAGCAGTCCATCCGGGACAGGGAAGTTCAATGAGCAGTTCTTC
>TRBJ1-2|.|.|TRBV5-1
CASSPRESGNYGYTF
TGCGCCAGCAGCCCCAGGGAATCGGGTAACTATGGCTACACCTTC
>TRBJ2-1|.|.|TRBV15
CATSRATSYNEQFF
TGTGCCACCAGCAGGGCAACTAGTTACAATGAGCAGTTCTTC
>TRBJ2-7|.|.|TRBV6-6
CASSLLARPNEQYF
TGTGCCAGCAGTTTACTAGCACGGCCCAACGAGCAGTACTTC
>TRBJ1-3|.|.|TRBV7-9
CASTQTKDTIYF
TGTGCCAGCACCCAGACAAAAGACACCATATATTTT
>TRBJ1-4|.|.|TRBV28
CASSAQGINEKLFF
TGTGCCAGCAGTGCACAGGGAATTAATGAAAAACTGTTTTTT
>TRBJ2-7|few|TRBD2|TRBV24-1
CATSDLLSTSGSYEQYF
TGTGCCACCAGTGATTTGCTGTCGACTAGCGGCTCCTACGAGCAGTACTTC